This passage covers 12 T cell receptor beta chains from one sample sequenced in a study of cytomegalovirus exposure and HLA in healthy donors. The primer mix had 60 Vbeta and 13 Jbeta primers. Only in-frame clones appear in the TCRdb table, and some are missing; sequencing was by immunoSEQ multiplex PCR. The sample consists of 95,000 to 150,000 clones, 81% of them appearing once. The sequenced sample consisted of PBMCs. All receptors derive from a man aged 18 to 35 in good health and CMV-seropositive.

The CDR3 reads CASSFGREGTEAFF. The CDR3 DNA follows: TGCGCCAGCAGCTTTGGCAGGGAGGGGACTGAAGCTTTCTTT. The chain has TRBV5-1 and TRBJ1-1; possible D gene TRBD1, 5 bases. CDR3 length equals 14 residues. The V gene's germline CDR1 is SGHRS and CDR2 YFSETQ. The V gene lost 2 bases and the J gene lost 5 bases, with 13 bases spanning the gap.

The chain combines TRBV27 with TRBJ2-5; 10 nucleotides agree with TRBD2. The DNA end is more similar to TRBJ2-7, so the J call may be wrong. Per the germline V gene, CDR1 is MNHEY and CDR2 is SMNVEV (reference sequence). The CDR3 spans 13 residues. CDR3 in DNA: TGTGCCAGCAGTTTTAGCGGGGGGTACGAGCAGTACTTC. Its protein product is CASSFSGGYEQYF.

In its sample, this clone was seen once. The CDR3 protein is CASSLDVPGGALGYTF. In DNA form, the CDR3 reads TGCGCCAGCAGCTTGGATGTACCAGGGGGCGCGTTAGGCTACACCTTC. The chain is built from TRBV5-1 and TRBJ1-2; 8 bases align to TRBD1. Germline lookup yields CDR1 SGHRS and CDR2 YFSETQ. The V segment lost 0 bases and the J segment 8 bases; nucleotides outside the gene matches: 12. The CDR3 spans 16 residues.

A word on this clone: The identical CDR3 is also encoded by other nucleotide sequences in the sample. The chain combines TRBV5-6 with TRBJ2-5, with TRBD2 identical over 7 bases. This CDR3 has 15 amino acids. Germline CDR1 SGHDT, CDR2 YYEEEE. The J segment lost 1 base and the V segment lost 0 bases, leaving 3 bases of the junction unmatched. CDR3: CASSLGGTTQETQYF. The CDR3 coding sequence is TGTGCCAGCAGCTTGGGCGGGACTACCCAAGAGACCCAGTACTTC.

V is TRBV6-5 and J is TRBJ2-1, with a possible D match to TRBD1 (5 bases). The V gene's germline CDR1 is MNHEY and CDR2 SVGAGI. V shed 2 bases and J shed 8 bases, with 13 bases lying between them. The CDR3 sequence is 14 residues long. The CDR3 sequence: CASSYSTGVDEQFF. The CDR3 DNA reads TGTGCCAGCAGTTACAGTACAGGAGTCGATGAGCAGTTCTTC.

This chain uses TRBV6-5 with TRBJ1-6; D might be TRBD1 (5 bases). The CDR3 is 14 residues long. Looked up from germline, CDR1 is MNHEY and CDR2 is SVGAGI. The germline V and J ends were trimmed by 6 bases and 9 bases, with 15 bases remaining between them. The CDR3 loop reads CASRGGRVGSPLHF. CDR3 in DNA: TGTGCCAGCAGGGGAGGCAGGGTGGGTTCACCCCTCCACTTT.

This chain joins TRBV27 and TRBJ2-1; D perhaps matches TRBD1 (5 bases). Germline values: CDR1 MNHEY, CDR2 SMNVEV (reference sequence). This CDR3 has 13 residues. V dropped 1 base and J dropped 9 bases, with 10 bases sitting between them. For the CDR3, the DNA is TGTGCCAGCAGTTTATTGCAGGGCGGTGAGCAGTTCTTC. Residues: CASSLLQGGEQFF.

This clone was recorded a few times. CDR3 bases: TGCGCCAGCAAATATCACCCACAGGGTAACTATGGCTACACCTTC. This translates into CASKYHPQGNYGYTF. The gene calls are TRBV5-1 and TRBJ1-2, with D tentatively TRBD1 (6 bases). V gave up 6 bases and J gave up 1 base, with 16 bases separating them. CDR1 and CDR2 (germline): SGHRS, YFSETQ. The CDR3 extends over 15 amino acids.

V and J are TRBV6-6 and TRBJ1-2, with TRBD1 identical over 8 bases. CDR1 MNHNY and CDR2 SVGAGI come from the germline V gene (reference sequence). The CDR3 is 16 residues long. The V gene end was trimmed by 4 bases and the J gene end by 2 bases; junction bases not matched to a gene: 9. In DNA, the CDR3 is TGTGCCAGCAGTTGGGGACAGGAGTACAAGAACTATGGCTACACCTTC. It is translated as CASSWGQEYKNYGYTF.

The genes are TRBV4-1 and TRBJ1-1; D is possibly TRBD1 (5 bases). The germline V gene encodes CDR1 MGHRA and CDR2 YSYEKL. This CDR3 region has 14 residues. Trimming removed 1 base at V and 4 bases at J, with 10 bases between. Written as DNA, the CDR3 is TGCGCCAGCAGCCAAGGCCGCGGGGGCACTGAAGCTTTCTTT. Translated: CASSQGRGGTEAFF.

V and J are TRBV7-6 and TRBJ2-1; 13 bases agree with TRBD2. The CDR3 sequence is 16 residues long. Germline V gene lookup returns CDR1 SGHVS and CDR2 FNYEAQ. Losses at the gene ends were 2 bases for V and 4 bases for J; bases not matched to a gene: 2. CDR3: CASSLLLAGGYNEQFF. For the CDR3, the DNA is TGTGCCAGCAGCTTATTACTAGCGGGGGGGTACAATGAGCAGTTCTTC.

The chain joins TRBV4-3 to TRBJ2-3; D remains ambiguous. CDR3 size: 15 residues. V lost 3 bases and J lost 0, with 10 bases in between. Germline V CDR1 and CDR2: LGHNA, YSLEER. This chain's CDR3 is CASSHQTTSTDTQYF. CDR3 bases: TGCGCCAGCAGCCACCAAACTACTAGCACAGATACGCAGTATTTT.